This entry concerns a single T cell receptor (beta chain). What it binds is unknown. The record originates from a study of cytomegalovirus exposure and HLA in healthy donors. In the study overall: Within an early data release were about 85 million unique TCRs drawn from HLA-typed donors. Study-wide results and caveats: The investigators catalogued some 150 TCR beta chains as cytomegalovirus-associated. Diagnosis of cytomegalovirus status made by the classifier reportedly showed high specificity and sensitivity. Analysis was carried out at a later point, and it linked a missense DCLRE1C variant to TCR beta V- and J-gene trimming.

Primers included in the PCR were 60 Vbeta and 13 Jbeta primers. The method was immunoSEQ multiplex PCR; TCRdb's version includes in-frame clones alone and lacks a portion of them. Altogether about 80,000 clones are present, roughly 80% being singletons, with the ten largest covering around 15%. The CDR3 spans 14 residues. Deletions cut 7 bases from V and 4 bases from J, with 16 bases between. Germline V lookup: CDR1 MNHEY, CDR2 SVGAGI. The source of this sequence is a human donor in good health. V usage is TRBV6-5 and J usage is TRBJ1-2; D unclear. Input material: PBMCs. CDR3 in DNA: TGTGCCAGCACCCCGACGGGATCCGCCTATGGCTACACCTTC. This codes for CASTPTGSAYGYTF.